This TCR beta chain is from a study of T-cell reconstitution after alpha-beta-depleted transplantation in children. The V segment lost 2 bases and the J segment 2 bases; nucleotides outside the gene matches: 3. Germline CDR1 reads LGHNA; CDR2 reads YNFKEQ. The CDR3 is 16 residues long. Whole-study findings and limits: At day 60, the high TCRbeta diversity found in some patients originated from recipient T cells and thymic progenitors that had survived.

During its preparation, the TCRbeta library received unique molecular identifiers. TCRdb ran MiXCR on the PCR reads and lists one entry per CDR3 protein. In the table there are 700,000 to 950,000 distinct CDR3 sequences, under 20% of which are singletons. This clonotype was seen only a few times. What it binds is unknown. The sample was PBMCs, mostly from graft donor cells, taken 360 days after TCRalphabeta/CD19-depleted stem cell transplant. The source is a male patient under 18 who had a stem cell transplant for acute lymphoblastic leukemia, so the T cells may come from the graft donor. This chain links TRBV4-2 with TRBJ2-5; 12 nucleotides line up with TRBD2. CDR3 sequence reads: CASSQSGLAGQETQYF. The CDR3 DNA reads TGTGCCAGCAGCCAATCCGGACTAGCGGGACAAGAGACCCAGTACTTC.